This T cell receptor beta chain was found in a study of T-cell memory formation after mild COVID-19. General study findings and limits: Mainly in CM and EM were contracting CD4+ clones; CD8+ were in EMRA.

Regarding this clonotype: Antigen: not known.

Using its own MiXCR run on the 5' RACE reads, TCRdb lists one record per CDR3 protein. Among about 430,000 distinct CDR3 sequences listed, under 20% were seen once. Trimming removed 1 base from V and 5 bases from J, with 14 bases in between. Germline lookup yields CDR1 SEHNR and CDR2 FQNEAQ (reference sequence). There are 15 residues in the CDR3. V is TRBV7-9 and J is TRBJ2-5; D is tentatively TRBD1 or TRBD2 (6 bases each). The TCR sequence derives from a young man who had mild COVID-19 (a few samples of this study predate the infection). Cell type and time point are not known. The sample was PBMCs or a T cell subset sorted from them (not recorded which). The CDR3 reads CASSLGSGGTETQYF. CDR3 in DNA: TGTGCCAGCAGCTTAGGGTCCGGGGGCACGGAGACCCAGTACTTC. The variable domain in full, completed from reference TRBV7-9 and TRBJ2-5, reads DTGVSQNPRHKITKRGQNVTFRCDPISEHNRLYWYRQTLGQGPEFLTYFQNEAQLEKSRLLSDRFSAERPKGSFSTLEIQRTEQGDSAMYLCASSLGSGGTETQYFGPGTRLLVL.